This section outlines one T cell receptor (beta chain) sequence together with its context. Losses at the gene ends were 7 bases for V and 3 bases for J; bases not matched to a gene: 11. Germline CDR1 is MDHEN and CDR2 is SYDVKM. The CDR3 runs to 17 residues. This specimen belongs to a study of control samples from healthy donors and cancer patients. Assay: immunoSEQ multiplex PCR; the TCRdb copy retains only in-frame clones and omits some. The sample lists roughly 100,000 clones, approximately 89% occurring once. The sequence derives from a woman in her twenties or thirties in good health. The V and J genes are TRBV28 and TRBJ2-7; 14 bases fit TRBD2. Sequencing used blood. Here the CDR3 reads CASKRLAGGQGVYEQYF. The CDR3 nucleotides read TGTGCCAGCAAAAGACTAGCGGGGGGGCAGGGAGTCTACGAGCAGTACTTC.